The clone carrying this T cell receptor beta chain showed up many times. The target antigen is unknown. Unique molecular identifiers were incorporated into the prepared TCRbeta library. TCRdb itself ran the PCR reads through MiXCR, one entry per CDR3 protein. This sample has a few hundred thousand distinct CDR3 sequences, with about a quarter found just once. The sample is drawn from a study of T-cell reconstitution after alpha-beta-depleted transplantation in children. Broader study findings: The origin of high day-60 TCRbeta diversity in some patients lay in surviving recipient T cells and thymic progenitors. The origin of alpha-beta T cells about two months after transplant was reportedly several hundred expanded graft clones. Most T-cell counts and diversity one year after the transplant came from T cells that were newly produced.

The V and J ends lost 7 bases and 3 bases respectively, with 5 bases between them. Germline CDR1 and CDR2: SGHRS and YFSETQ. The length of the CDR3 is 10 residues. Source: PBMCs, mostly from graft donor cells, taken 180 days after TCRalphabeta/CD19-depleted stem cell transplant. V usage is TRBV5-1 and J usage is TRBJ2-7, with unresolved D. This TCR was recovered from a male patient under 18 who had a stem cell transplant for acute lymphoblastic leukemia, so the T cells may come from the graft donor. CDR3 protein: CASGDYEQYF. CDR3 DNA sequence: TGCGCCAGCGGGGACTACGAGCAGTACTTC.